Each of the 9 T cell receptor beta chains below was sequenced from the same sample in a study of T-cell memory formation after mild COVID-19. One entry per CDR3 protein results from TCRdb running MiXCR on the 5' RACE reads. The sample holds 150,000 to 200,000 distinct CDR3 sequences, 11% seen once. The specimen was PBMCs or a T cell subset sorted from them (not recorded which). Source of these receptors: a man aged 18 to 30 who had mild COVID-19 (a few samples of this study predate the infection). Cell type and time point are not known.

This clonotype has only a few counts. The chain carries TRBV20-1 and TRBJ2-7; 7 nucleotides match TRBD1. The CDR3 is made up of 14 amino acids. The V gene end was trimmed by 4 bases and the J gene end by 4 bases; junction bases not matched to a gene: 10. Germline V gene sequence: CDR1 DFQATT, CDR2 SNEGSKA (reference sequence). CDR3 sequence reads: CSATIPGTAYEQYF. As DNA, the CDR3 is TGCAGTGCTACCATCCCCGGGACAGCATACGAGCAGTACTTC.

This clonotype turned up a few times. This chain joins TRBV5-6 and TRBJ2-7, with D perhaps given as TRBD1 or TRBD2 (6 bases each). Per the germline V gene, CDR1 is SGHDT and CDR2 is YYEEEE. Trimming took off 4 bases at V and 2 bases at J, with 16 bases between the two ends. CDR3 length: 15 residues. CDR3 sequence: CASSLPGDTPYEQYF. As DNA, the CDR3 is TGTGCCAGCAGCCTACCGGGGGACACCCCCTACGAGCAGTACTTC.

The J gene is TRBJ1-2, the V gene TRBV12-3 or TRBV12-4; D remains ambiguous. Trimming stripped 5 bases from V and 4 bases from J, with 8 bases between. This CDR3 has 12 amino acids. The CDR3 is CASSPASYGYTF. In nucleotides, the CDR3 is TGTGCCAGCAGTCCAGCCAGCTATGGCTACACCTTC.

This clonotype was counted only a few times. The DNA of the CDR3 is TGTGCCAGCAACCGAGGGCAGAATCGGGCACCCCTCCACTTT. This codes for CASNRGQNRAPLHF. This chain uses TRBV28 with TRBJ1-6; the D is unclear. Germline CDR1 is MDHEN and CDR2 is SYDVKM. V was trimmed by 7 bases and J by 11 bases, leaving 18 bases between them. The CDR3 runs 14 residues.

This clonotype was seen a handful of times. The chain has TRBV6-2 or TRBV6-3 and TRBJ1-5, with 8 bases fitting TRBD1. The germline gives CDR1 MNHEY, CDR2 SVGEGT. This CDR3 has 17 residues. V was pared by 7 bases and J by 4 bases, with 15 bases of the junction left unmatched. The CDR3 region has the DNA TGTGCCAGCACCCATGGTGACAGGGGTTCGGGGAATCAGCCCCAGCATTTT. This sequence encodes CASTHGDRGSGNQPQHF.

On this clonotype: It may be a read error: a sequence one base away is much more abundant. The CDR3 region has the DNA TGTGCCAGCAGCTTTGATAGCGGTCTATATACGCAGTATTTT. It codes for CASSFDSGLYTQYF. The chain combines TRBV7-2 with TRBJ2-3, with D maybe TRBD2 (6 bases). The CDR3 runs 14 residues. Trimming cost V 3 bases and J 7 bases, with 14 bases left between them. The V gene's germline CDR1 is SGHTA and CDR2 FQGNSA.

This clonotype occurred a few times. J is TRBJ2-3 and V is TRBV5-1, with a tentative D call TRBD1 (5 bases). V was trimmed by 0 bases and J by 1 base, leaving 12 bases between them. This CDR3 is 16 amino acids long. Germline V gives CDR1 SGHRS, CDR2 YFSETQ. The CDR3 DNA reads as TGCGCCAGCAGCTTGGGGCAGGGCTGGGGCACAGATACGCAGTATTTT. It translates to CASSLGQGWGTDTQYF.

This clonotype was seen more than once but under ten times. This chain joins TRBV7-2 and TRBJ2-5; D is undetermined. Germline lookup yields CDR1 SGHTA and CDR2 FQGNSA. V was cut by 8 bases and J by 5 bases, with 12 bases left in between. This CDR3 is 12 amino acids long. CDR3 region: CASGRPAETQYF. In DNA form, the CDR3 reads TGTGCCAGCGGCCGGCCAGCTGAGACCCAGTACTTC. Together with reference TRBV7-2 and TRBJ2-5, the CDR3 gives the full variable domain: GAGVSQSPSNKVTEKGKDVELRCDPISGHTALYWYRQSLGQGLEFLIYFQGNSAPDKSGLPSDRFSAERTGGSVSTLTIQRTQQEDSAVYLCASGRPAETQYFGPGTRLLVL.

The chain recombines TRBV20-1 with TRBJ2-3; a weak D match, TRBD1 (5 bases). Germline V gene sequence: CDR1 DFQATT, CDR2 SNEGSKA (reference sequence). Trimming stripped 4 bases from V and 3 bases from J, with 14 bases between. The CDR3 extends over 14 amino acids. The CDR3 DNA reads TGCAGTGCTATCAGGGTCGGGCGTACAGATACGCAGTATTTT. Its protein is CSAIRVGRTDTQYF.